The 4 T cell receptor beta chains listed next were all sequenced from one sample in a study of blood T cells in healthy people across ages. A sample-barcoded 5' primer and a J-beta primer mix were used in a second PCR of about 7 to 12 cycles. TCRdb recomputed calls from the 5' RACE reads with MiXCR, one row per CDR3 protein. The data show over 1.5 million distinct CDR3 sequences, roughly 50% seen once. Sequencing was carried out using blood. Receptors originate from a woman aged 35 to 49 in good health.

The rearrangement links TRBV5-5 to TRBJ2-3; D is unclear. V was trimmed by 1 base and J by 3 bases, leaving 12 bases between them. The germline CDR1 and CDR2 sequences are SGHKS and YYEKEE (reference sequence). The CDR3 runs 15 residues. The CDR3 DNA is TGTGCCAGCAGCTTGAGAGTCTTAGCTACAGATACGCAGTATTTT. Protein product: CASSLRVLATDTQYF.

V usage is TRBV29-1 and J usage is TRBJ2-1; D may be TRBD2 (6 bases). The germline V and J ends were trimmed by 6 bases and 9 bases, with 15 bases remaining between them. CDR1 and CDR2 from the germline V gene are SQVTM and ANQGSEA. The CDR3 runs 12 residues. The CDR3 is CSVGDGGGEQFF. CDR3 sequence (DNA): TGCAGCGTGGGGGACGGGGGAGGTGAGCAGTTCTTC.

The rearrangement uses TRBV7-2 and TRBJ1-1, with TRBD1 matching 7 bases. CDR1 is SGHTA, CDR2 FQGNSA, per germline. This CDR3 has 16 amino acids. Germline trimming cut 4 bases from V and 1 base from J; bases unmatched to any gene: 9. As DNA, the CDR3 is TGTGCCAGCAGCTCTGCCGGGACAGTTTCGAACACTGAAGCTTTCTTT. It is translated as CASSSAGTVSNTEAFF.

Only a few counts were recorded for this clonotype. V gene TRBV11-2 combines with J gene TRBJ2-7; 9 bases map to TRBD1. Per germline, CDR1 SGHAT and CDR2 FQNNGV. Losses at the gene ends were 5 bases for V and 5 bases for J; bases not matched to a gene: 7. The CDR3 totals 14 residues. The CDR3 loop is CASSLGTGKNEQYF. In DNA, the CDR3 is TGTGCCAGCAGCCTAGGGACAGGGAAAAACGAGCAGTACTTC.